This TCR beta chain is drawn from a study of blood T cell repertoires in COVID-19. Study background: Acute and convalescent COVID-19 samples came from the United States, Italy and Spain. PBMCs, B-cell-depleted T cells, or T cells provided the cDNA or gDNA that made up the material.

After removal of 3 bases from V and 3 bases from J, the junction contained 5 bases not matched to a gene. The CDR3 spans 15 residues. Germline V lookup: CDR1 SGHRS, CDR2 YFSETQ. Methods used by the authors: The authors estimated nucleated cell counts from reference gene primer amplification. The protocol was immunoSEQ multiplex PCR, while the TCRdb copy is restricted to in-frame clones and leaves out a portion. V and J calls plus clone size are reproduced from that table; the DNA served to infer D and trimming. The table lists tens of thousands of clones, more than 75% of them singletons, with 1.4% to 1.5% in the top ten.

This receptor was identified in a man aged 50 to 60 with acute or convalescent COVID-19. The sequenced material came from peripheral blood. The V call is TRBV5-1, the J call TRBJ2-2; 7 bases fit TRBD1. DNA for the CDR3: TGCGCCAGCAGCTCGACAGGGTCGGACACCGGGGAGCTGTTTTTT. Translating gives CASSSTGSDTGELFF.